The 32 T cell receptor beta chains below were found in one sample sequenced in a study of T cell repertoires in cytomegalovirus infection. These receptors' targets are unknown. TCRdb analysed the reads with MiXCR anew, one entry per CDR3 protein. The sample yields around 540,000 distinct CDR3 sequences, roughly a third seen once. Sequenced material: cultured PBMCs, taken from culture after CMV antigen stimulation. The origin of the receptors is a human donor in good health (CMV status not recorded). Some clones in this sample may be carry-over from other donors' samples.

V and J are TRBV10-2 and TRBJ2-7; 7 bases line up with TRBD1. Germline V CDR1 and CDR2: WSHSY, SAAADI. The V segment lost 7 bases and the J segment 2 bases; nucleotides outside the gene matches: 2. The length of the CDR3 is 12 residues. The CDR3 nucleotides are TGCGCCAGCATAGGACAGGCCTACGAGCAGTACGTC. Protein: CASIGQAYEQYV.

This clonotype has only a few counts. The chain recombines TRBV12-3 or TRBV12-4 with TRBJ1-5; D remains unclear. The CDR3 has 14 residues. Trimming took off 5 bases at V and 7 bases at J, with 15 bases between the two ends. The CDR3 spells CASSPASVDQPQHF. The DNA of the CDR3 is TGTGCCAGCAGTCCGGCATCCGTGGACCAGCCCCAGCATTTT.

This clonotype was counted only a few times. The genes are TRBV4-1 and TRBJ2-7; a weak D match, TRBD1 (5 bases). CDR1 is MGHRA and CDR2 is YSYEKL in the germline V gene. V shed 1 base and J shed 3 bases, with 16 bases lying between them. This CDR3 spans 16 amino acids. CDR3 sequence reads: CASSQVGTGLLYEQYF. The CDR3 nucleotides read TGCGCCAGCAGCCAAGTAGGAACAGGTTTACTCTACGAGCAGTACTTC.

This chain uses TRBV28 with TRBJ1-5, with 8 nucleotides matching TRBD1. Losses at the gene ends were 4 bases for V and 5 bases for J; bases not matched to a gene: 10. From germline, CDR1 is MDHEN and CDR2 SYDVKM. This CDR3 contains 16 residues. The CDR3 sequence is CASSSPLQGGDQPQHF. CDR3 bases: TGTGCCAGCAGTTCCCCTCTACAGGGGGGCGATCAGCCCCAGCATTTT.

The rearrangement joins TRBV28 to TRBJ1-1, with D unresolved. Germline CDR1 and CDR2: MDHEN and SYDVKM. The ends were cut back, 4 bases at V and 3 bases at J, with 12 bases in the middle. The CDR3 contains 14 residues. The DNA for the CDR3 is TGTGCCAGCAGTTCCGCTGCAGGCGACACTGAAGCTTTCTTT. This codes for CASSSAAGDTEAFF.

There are a few counts of this clonotype. This chain uses TRBV7-2 with TRBJ1-1; maybe TRBD1 (5 bases). Germline values: CDR1 SGHTA, CDR2 FQGNSA. The CDR3 has 15 residues. V lost 4 bases to trimming and J lost 0 bases, with 12 bases between them. The CDR3: CASSSGTLMNTEAFF. CDR3 nucleotides: TGTGCCAGCAGCTCCGGGACCCTCATGAACACTGAAGCTTTCTTT.

With regard to this clonotype: An end of the junction differs from the germline gene, which may be a read error. The rearrangement links TRBV5-3 to TRBJ2-7; D possibly corresponds to TRBD2 (5 bases). TRBV5-3 is recorded as an ORF, its role being uncertain. The CDR3 is 12 amino acids. The CDR3 coding sequence is TGTGCCAGCAGCTCTAGCTTTTACGAGCAGTACTTC. Encoded protein: CASSSSFYEQYF.

The chain combines TRBV4-1 with TRBJ2-1, with 9 bases matching TRBD2. Trimming at V came to 3 bases and at J to 0 bases, leaving 3 bases not matched to a gene. Germline V gives CDR1 MGHRA, CDR2 YSYEKL. The CDR3 sequence is 16 residues long. CDR3 sequence (DNA): TGCGCCAGCAGCCACTTTAGCGGGAGCTCCTACAATGAGCAGTTCTTC. It is translated as CASSHFSGSSYNEQFF.

This chain uses TRBV28 with TRBJ2-5; the D call may be TRBD1 or TRBD2 (5 bases each). The CDR3 runs to 14 residues. Trimming shortened V by 6 bases and J by 5 bases, and 16 bases separated the two germline ends. The germline V gene encodes CDR1 MDHEN and CDR2 SYDVKM. The CDR3 DNA follows: TGTGCCAGCAGGGGCCCGGGGCAGGGTGAGACCCAGTACTTC. Residues: CASRGPGQGETQYF.

V usage is TRBV7-2 and J usage is TRBJ2-5; possibly TRBD1 or TRBD2 for D (5 bases each). CDR3 length: 14 amino acids. The V end was cut by 1 base, the J end by 5 bases, with 11 bases between. The germline V gene has CDR1 SGHTA and CDR2 FQGNSA. Written as DNA, the CDR3 is TGTGCCAGCAGCTTAGTTTACGGGGACGAGACCCAGTACTTC. Protein: CASSLVYGDETQYF.

This clonotype was counted many times. The germline gene is not matched at one end of the junction; a read error may be the cause. V usage is TRBV7-2 and J usage is TRBJ1-5; no firm D call. Germline CDR1 is SGHTA and CDR2 is FQGNSA. The CDR3 length is 15 residues. CDR3 in DNA: TGTGCCAGCAGTTTAGATGGGCTTGGCAATCAGCCCCAGCATTTT. This gives the protein CASSLDGLGNQPQHF.

In its sample, this clonotype was seen many times. V gene TRBV12-3 or TRBV12-4 combines with J gene TRBJ1-5; no definite D call. Deletions cut 1 base from V and 6 bases from J, with 10 bases between. The CDR3 is made up of 14 amino acids. The CDR3 here is CASSLDHPSQPQHF. For the CDR3, the DNA is TGTGCCAGCAGTTTAGACCACCCCAGTCAGCCCCAGCATTTT.

The rearrangement uses TRBV27 and TRBJ2-1; TRBD2 agrees at 8 bases. This CDR3 is 16 amino acids long. CDR1 is MNHEY and CDR2 is SMNVEV in the germline V gene (reference sequence). The ends lost 7 bases at V and 4 bases at J; junction bases unmatched: 12. The CDR3 spells CASNPNGREVYNEQFF. The CDR3 DNA reads TGTGCCAGCAACCCTAACGGGCGGGAGGTGTACAATGAGCAGTTCTTC.

This clonotype was counted a few times. The rearrangement uses TRBV7-2 and TRBJ2-2; D uncertain. The CDR3 covers 15 residues. Germline V gene lookup returns CDR1 SGHTA and CDR2 FQGNSA. Trimming removed 5 bases at V and 1 base at J, with 11 bases between. CDR3 in DNA: TGTGCCAGCAGCCTTCATGTCAGGAACACCGGGGAGCTGTTTTTT. This sequence encodes CASSLHVRNTGELFF. The full variable domain, completed using reference TRBV7-2 and TRBJ2-2, is GAGVSQSPSNKVTEKGKDVELRCDPISGHTALYWYRQSLGQGLEFLIYFQGNSAPDKSGLPSDRFSAERTGGSVSTLTIQRTQQEDSAVYLCASSLHVRNTGELFFGEGSRLTVL.

This clonotype was detected only a few times. This chain connects TRBV6-8 to TRBJ1-5, with a weak D call TRBD1 (5 bases). V lost 4 bases to trimming and J lost 7 bases, with 14 bases between them. This CDR3 has 14 residues. Germline lookup yields CDR1 MNHGY and CDR2 SAAAGT. The chain's CDR3 is CASSFVREGQPQHF. The CDR3 DNA reads TGTGCCAGCAGTTTTGTCAGGGAAGGACAGCCCCAGCATTTT.

This clonotype was counted once. V is TRBV3-1 and J is TRBJ1-2, with a weak D call TRBD1 (6 bases). Trimming took off 4 bases at V and 0 bases at J, with 12 bases between the two ends. This CDR3 has 15 amino acids. CDR1 LGHDT and CDR2 YNNKEL come from the germline V gene (reference sequence). CDR3 loop: CASSRWDTPNYGYTF. The CDR3, as DNA: TGTGCCAGCAGCCGGTGGGACACCCCTAACTATGGCTACACCTTC.

This chain joins TRBV7-2 and TRBJ1-5, with 8 bases fitting TRBD1. The CDR3 totals 15 residues. Germline CDR1 and CDR2: SGHTA and FQGNSA. The junction had 6 bases not matched to a gene; V was cut back by 3 bases and J by 5 bases. CDR3 nucleotides: TGTGCCAGCAGCTTGGGACAGGCTGCTTATCAGCCCCAGCATTTT. This translates into CASSLGQAAYQPQHF.

This clonotype has just one count. This sequence joins TRBV4-3 and TRBJ2-7, with a possible D match to TRBD1 (7 bases). The CDR3 is 13 residues long. Germline V gene data show CDR1 as LGHNA and CDR2 as YSLEER. Trimming left V 5 bases short and J 6 bases short, with 14 bases between. CDR3 DNA sequence: TGCGCCAGCAGCAGGAGACAGGGAGGCGAGCAGTACTTC. It is translated as CASSRRQGGEQYF.

The V call is TRBV7-2, the J call TRBJ2-3; no firm D call. Germline-derived CDR1 and CDR2 are SGHTA and FQGNSA. V was clipped by 3 bases and J by 1 base, with 8 bases between them. CDR3 length: 14 amino acids. The CDR3 nucleotides are TGTGCCAGCAGCTTCAAAAGGGGCACAGATACGCAGTATTTT. It specifies CASSFKRGTDTQYF. Based on the CDR3 plus reference TRBV7-2 and TRBJ2-3, the full variable domain is GAGVSQSPSNKVTEKGKDVELRCDPISGHTALYWYRQSLGQGLEFLIYFQGNSAPDKSGLPSDRFSAERTGGSVSTLTIQRTQQEDSAVYLCASSFKRGTDTQYFGPGTRLTVL.

This chain joins TRBV6-5 and TRBJ2-4; D is ambiguous. The CDR3 is made up of 13 amino acids. Germline loops: CDR1 MNHEY, CDR2 SVGAGI. The germline V and J ends were trimmed by 3 bases and 7 bases, with 10 bases remaining between them. DNA for the CDR3: TGTGCCAGCAGTTATGTCGCGACTAACATTCAGTACTTC. Its protein product is CASSYVATNIQYF.

In this sample, this clonotype turned up once. The rearrangement joins TRBV7-9 to TRBJ2-2; D gene uncertain. V was pared by 1 base and J by 4 bases, with 16 bases between. Germline V CDR1 and CDR2: SEHNR, FQNEAQ (reference sequence). This CDR3 region has 17 residues. The CDR3 region is CASSLGSGFRVTGELFF. The CDR3 bases are TGTGCCAGCAGCTTAGGGTCGGGTTTCCGAGTCACCGGGGAGCTGTTTTTT.

This clonotype came up many times. The rearrangement links TRBV7-2 to TRBJ2-3, with D maybe TRBD1 (6 bases). Germline V lookup: CDR1 SGHTA, CDR2 FQGNSA. The CDR3 has 18 residues. V was clipped by 1 base and J by 0 bases, with 17 bases between them. This chain's CDR3 is CASSLGVVRGMSTDTQYF. In DNA, the CDR3 is TGTGCCAGCAGCTTAGGGGTCGTCAGGGGAATGAGCACAGATACGCAGTATTTT.

The CDR3 reads CASSPRLFRTSGTRPSYEQFF. DNA of the CDR3: TGTGCCAGCAGCCCCCGCCTCTTTAGGACTAGCGGGACGCGTCCATCTTATGAGCAGTTCTTC. The genes are TRBV5-6 and TRBJ2-1, with TRBD2 identical over 12 bases. Trimming removed 4 bases from V and 8 bases from J; junction bases left unmatched: 25. The CDR3 is made up of 21 amino acids. Germline CDR1 is SGHDT and CDR2 is YYEEEE.

The V call is TRBV28, the J call TRBJ1-6; possibly TRBD1 for D (5 bases). The germline gives CDR1 MDHEN, CDR2 SYDVKM. Trimming took 2 bases from V and 11 from J, leaving 13 bases between them. The CDR3 runs 14 residues. The CDR3 region has the DNA TGTGCCAGCAGTTTACAGGGTTCTGTAACACCCCTCCACTTT. Translating gives CASSLQGSVTPLHF.

This clonotype was observed many times. V gene TRBV7-2 combines with J gene TRBJ2-2, with TRBD2 matching 14 bases. J gave up 6 bases and V 5 bases, and 11 bases lay outside the gene matches. This CDR3 spans 18 amino acids. Germline-derived CDR1 and CDR2 are SGHTA and FQGNSA. The CDR3 nucleotides are TGTGCCAGCAGCGCCGGGACTAGCGGGAGTTGGGCCCCCGGGGAGCTGTTTTTT. It yields the protein CASSAGTSGSWAPGELFF.

The gene calls are TRBV28 and TRBJ2-1; 14 nucleotides line up with TRBD2. The V gene end was trimmed by 1 base and the J gene end by 9 bases; junction bases not matched to a gene: 5. The CDR3 runs 16 residues. Germline CDR1 reads MDHEN; CDR2 reads SYDVKM. CDR3 sequence (DNA): TGTGCCAGCAGTTTATTTGGACTAGCGGGAGGTATTGAGCAGTTCTTC. Its protein is CASSLFGLAGGIEQFF.

The chain employs TRBV6-5 and TRBJ1-2; 8 nucleotides match TRBD1. CDR1 is MNHEY, CDR2 SVGAGI, per germline. With 6 bases clipped from V and 8 bases from J, the junction kept 14 bases outside the gene matches. The CDR3 spans 15 residues. CDR3 nucleotide sequence: TGTGCCAGCAGCCTGAAGACAGGGGCCGCCTACGGCTACACCTTC. Protein: CASSLKTGAAYGYTF.

The genes are TRBV27 and TRBJ1-5, with TRBD1 as a possible D gene (5 bases). The CDR3 totals 16 residues. Trimming cost V 5 bases and J 0 bases, with 14 bases left between them. Germline CDR1 is MNHEY and CDR2 is SMNVEV (reference sequence). The CDR3: CASSPGTEYSNQPQHF. The CDR3 DNA sequence: TGTGCCAGCAGTCCCGGGACGGAATATAGCAATCAGCCCCAGCATTTT.

This clonotype was seen only a few times. The genes are TRBV11-2 and TRBJ2-7; possible D gene TRBD1, 7 bases. Trimming stripped 5 bases from V and 6 bases from J, with 20 bases between. Germline V CDR1 and CDR2: SGHAT, FQNNGV. This CDR3 has 15 residues. CDR3 DNA: TGTGCCAGCAGCCCGGGGGCAGGGGGAATTGGCGAGCAGTACGTC. Protein: CASSPGAGGIGEQYV.

The chain carries TRBV7-2 and TRBJ2-5; 8 bases agree with TRBD2. V lost 5 bases to trimming and J lost 5 bases; unmatched junction nucleotides: 4. This CDR3 contains 13 residues. Germline CDR1 SGHTA, CDR2 FQGNSA. CDR3 loop: CASSTGGGETQYF. The DNA of the CDR3 is TGTGCCAGCAGCACGGGGGGGGGTGAGACCCAGTACTTC.

CDR3 coding DNA: TGTGCCAGCAGTCCCCCGGGGGGGCTTGAGCAGTTCTTC. Translation gives CASSPPGGLEQFF. This chain connects TRBV6-8 to TRBJ2-1; 8 nucleotides line up with TRBD2. Looked up from germline, CDR1 is MNHGY and CDR2 is SAAAGT. The ends lost 5 bases at V and 9 bases at J; junction bases unmatched: 6. CDR3 length: 13 residues.

In this sample, this clonotype turned up a few times. The rearrangement uses TRBV4-3 and TRBJ2-7; 8 nucleotides match TRBD1. V lost 4 bases and J lost 4; bases outside the gene matches: 9. Germline CDR1 reads LGHNA; CDR2 reads YSLEER. This CDR3 has 15 amino acids. The CDR3 spells CASSPGTGGVYEQYF. The CDR3 DNA is TGCGCCAGCAGCCCCGGGACAGGAGGGGTGTACGAGCAGTACTTC.